This is a list of T cell receptor beta chains from one sample in a study of post-analysis software for immune sequencing data. TCRdb passed the PCR reads through MiXCR, listing each CDR3 protein once. This table has some 450,000 distinct CDR3 sequences, approximately 45% appearing once. The sequenced material came from blood. The receptors here all came from a girl aged 10-17 years with multiple sclerosis. Each CDR3 is given with its conserved first and last residue. Each record gives: V gene, J gene, CDR3 protein.

v_gene: TRBV20-1
j_gene: TRBJ2-7
CDR3aa: CSVLAGEQYF

v_gene: TRBV7-3
j_gene: TRBJ2-3
CDR3aa: CASSLSLASDTQYF

v_gene: TRBV13
j_gene: TRBJ1-2
CDR3aa: CASSLGETFRGYTF

v_gene: TRBV29-1
j_gene: TRBJ2-3
CDR3aa: CSVTTGWRTDTQYF

v_gene: TRBV6-1
j_gene: TRBJ2-1
CDR3aa: CASRVAGDNEQFF

v_gene: TRBV20-1
j_gene: TRBJ2-3
CDR3aa: CSASERATNADTQYF

v_gene: TRBV5-1
j_gene: TRBJ2-3
CDR3aa: CASSPLVGTDTQYF

v_gene: TRBV27
j_gene: TRBJ2-3
CDR3aa: CASTSSADTQYF

v_gene: TRBV12-3/TRBV12-4
j_gene: TRBJ2-1
CDR3aa: CASRTRRAYNEQFF

v_gene: TRBV5-1
j_gene: TRBJ2-3
CDR3aa: CASSSWTSGGLVLSTDTQYF

v_gene: TRBV21-1
j_gene: TRBJ1-1
CDR3aa: CASSSLGQGNWGTEAFF

v_gene: TRBV4-1
j_gene: TRBJ1-4
CDR3aa: CASSQAGLRGNSGKLFF

v_gene: TRBV5-5
j_gene: TRBJ2-7
CDR3aa: CASSLGGLADSSYEQYF

v_gene: TRBV28
j_gene: -
CDR3aa: CASSLGGTSHYNEQYF

v_gene: TRBV20-1
j_gene: TRBJ2-3
CDR3aa: CSASVSGSEGDTQYF

v_gene: TRBV25-1
j_gene: TRBJ2-7
CDR3aa: CASSSSQGSYEQYF

v_gene: TRBV7-6
j_gene: TRBJ2-5
CDR3aa: CASSSAETQYF

v_gene: TRBV20-1
j_gene: TRBJ2-4
CDR3aa: CSADASDIQYF

v_gene: TRBV7-2
j_gene: TRBJ2-7
CDR3aa: CASSPQQGTYEQYF

v_gene: TRBV20-1
j_gene: TRBJ2-7
CDR3aa: CSVDREGLYEQYF

v_gene: TRBV6-6
j_gene: TRBJ2-7
CDR3aa: CASSPTGTNEQYF

v_gene: TRBV7-2
j_gene: -
CDR3aa: CASNLGFRGYEQYF

v_gene: TRBV11-3
j_gene: TRBJ2-5
CDR3aa: CASSLIGGDQETQYF

v_gene: TRBV6-6
j_gene: TRBJ2-5
CDR3aa: CASTRLGYQETQYF

v_gene: TRBV28
j_gene: TRBJ2-1
CDR3aa: CASSTDGAQETQFF

v_gene: TRBV10-3
j_gene: TRBJ1-1
CDR3aa: CAISGPQQGAEAFF

v_gene: TRBV7-2
j_gene: TRBJ2-3
CDR3aa: CASSLVAVRDSTDTQYF

v_gene: TRBV27
j_gene: TRBJ2-1
CDR3aa: CASSLRRDAEQFF

v_gene: TRBV12-3/TRBV12-4
j_gene: TRBJ1-5
CDR3aa: CASSFLRYSNQPQHF

v_gene: TRBV20-1
j_gene: TRBJ2-3
CDR3aa: CSARDQGPSDTQYF

v_gene: TRBV29-1
j_gene: TRBJ2-7
CDR3aa: CSVEELAGYEQYF

v_gene: TRBV6-2/TRBV6-3
j_gene: TRBJ2-5
CDR3aa: CASSYSGNRGQYF

v_gene: TRBV6-5
j_gene: TRBJ1-2
CDR3aa: CASSSVYSGFNYGYTF

v_gene: TRBV28
j_gene: TRBJ2-5
CDR3aa: CASSLPSGNQETQYF

v_gene: TRBV25-1
j_gene: TRBJ2-7
CDR3aa: CASSQASGYEQYF

v_gene: TRBV4-1
j_gene: TRBJ2-7
CDR3aa: CASSPGAGAEQYF

v_gene: TRBV12-3/TRBV12-4
j_gene: TRBJ1-2
CDR3aa: CASSLEKHPSYGYTF

v_gene: TRBV25-1
j_gene: TRBJ2-7
CDR3aa: CASSELDATYEQYF

v_gene: TRBV29-1
j_gene: TRBJ2-1
CDR3aa: CSVREGTYNEQFF

v_gene: TRBV10-3
j_gene: TRBJ1-5
CDR3aa: CAATGSPVGNQPQHF

v_gene: TRBV11-2
j_gene: -
CDR3aa: CASSLDHFGSNYEQYF

v_gene: TRBV20-1
j_gene: TRBJ2-7
CDR3aa: CSGPTSGGSYEQYF

v_gene: TRBV18
j_gene: TRBJ2-6
CDR3aa: CASSPTSGSGANVLTF

v_gene: TRBV14
j_gene: TRBJ2-1
CDR3aa: CASSQVSSGSYNEQFF

v_gene: TRBV6-1
j_gene: TRBJ2-7
CDR3aa: CASSGPGTYEQYF

v_gene: TRBV7-9
j_gene: TRBJ2-7
CDR3aa: CASGTQKPGEQYF

v_gene: TRBV5-1
j_gene: TRBJ2-7
CDR3aa: CASSAGQGSHEQYF

v_gene: TRBV25-1
j_gene: TRBJ2-4
CDR3aa: CASSDGLAGEQYF

v_gene: TRBV29-1
j_gene: TRBJ1-2
CDR3aa: CSARDRVRHGYTF